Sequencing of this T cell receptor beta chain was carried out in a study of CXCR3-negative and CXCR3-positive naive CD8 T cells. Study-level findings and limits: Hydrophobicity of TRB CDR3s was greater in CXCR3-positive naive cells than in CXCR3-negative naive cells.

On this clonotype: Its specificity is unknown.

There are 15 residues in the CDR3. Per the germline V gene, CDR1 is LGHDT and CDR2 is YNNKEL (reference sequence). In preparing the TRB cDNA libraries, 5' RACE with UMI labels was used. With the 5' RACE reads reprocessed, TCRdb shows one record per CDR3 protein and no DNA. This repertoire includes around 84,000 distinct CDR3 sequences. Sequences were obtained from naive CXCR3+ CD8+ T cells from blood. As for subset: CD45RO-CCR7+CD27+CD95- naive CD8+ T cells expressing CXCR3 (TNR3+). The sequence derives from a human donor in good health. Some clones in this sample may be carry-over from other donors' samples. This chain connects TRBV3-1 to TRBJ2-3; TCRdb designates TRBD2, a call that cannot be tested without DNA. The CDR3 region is CASSQGLAGADTQYF.